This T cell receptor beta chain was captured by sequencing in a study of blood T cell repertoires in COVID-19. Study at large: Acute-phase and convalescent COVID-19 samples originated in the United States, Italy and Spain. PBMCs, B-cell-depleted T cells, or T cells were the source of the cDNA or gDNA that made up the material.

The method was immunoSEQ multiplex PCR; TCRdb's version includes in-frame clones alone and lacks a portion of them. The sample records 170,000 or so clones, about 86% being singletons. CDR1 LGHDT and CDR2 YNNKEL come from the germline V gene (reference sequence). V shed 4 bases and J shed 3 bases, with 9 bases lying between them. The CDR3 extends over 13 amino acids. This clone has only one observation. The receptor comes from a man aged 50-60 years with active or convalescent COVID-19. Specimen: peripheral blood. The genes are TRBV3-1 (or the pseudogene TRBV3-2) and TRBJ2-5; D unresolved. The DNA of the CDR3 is TGTGCCAGCAGCCTCCCCCCCGAAGAGACCCAGTACTTC. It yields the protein CASSLPPEETQYF.